Below are 27 T cell receptor beta chains sequenced from a single sample in a study of T cells in Graves' hyperthyroidism and ophthalmopathy. Amplified TCR beta CDR3 regions derived from RNA transcripts. The primer set for the first-round RT-PCR of the TCR CDR3 was HTBI. In TCRdb, the multiplex PCR reads were re-called with MiXCR into one record per CDR3 protein. The sample holds fewer than 450,000 distinct CDR3 sequences, about 17% seen once. The sequenced sample was blood. These receptors were collected from a woman under 40 with Graves' hyperthyroidism that later progressed to Graves' ophthalmopathy.

This clonotype was seen at least ten times. CDR3 DNA: TGTGCCAGCAGCTCCGGACAGGGGGCGAACGAGCAGTACTTC. Amino acid sequence: CASSSGQGANEQYF. The chain carries TRBV7-9 and TRBJ2-7, with 11 positions matching TRBD1. This CDR3 contains 14 residues. The junction had 4 bases not matched to a gene; V was cut back by 4 bases and J by 5 bases. CDR1 and CDR2 (germline): SEHNR, FQNEAQ (reference sequence).

The table lists this clonotype with a count of one. This chain joins TRBV28 and TRBJ2-1; D is perhaps TRBD2 (6 bases). Germline lookup yields CDR1 MDHEN and CDR2 SYDVKM. The CDR3 sequence is 15 residues long. The germline V and J ends were trimmed by 3 bases and 2 bases, with 11 bases remaining between them. CDR3 sequence reads: CASSFGTRAYNEQFF. CDR3 DNA sequence: TGTGCCAGCAGTTTCGGGACTCGCGCCTACAATGAGCAGTTCTTC.

This rearrangement joins TRBV5-1 to TRBJ2-7, with 12 bases identical to TRBD2. The CDR3 length is 16 residues. V was pared by 4 bases and J by 3 bases, with 8 bases of the junction left unmatched. Germline V CDR1 and CDR2: SGHRS, YFSETQ. The CDR3 sequence: CASSRGLGLAGYEQYF. CDR3 in DNA: TGCGCCAGCAGCCGGGGACTGGGACTAGCGGGCTACGAGCAGTACTTC.

Regarding this clonotype: At one end, the junction sequence differs from germline, possibly due to a read error. The J gene is TRBJ1-1, the V gene TRBV27; tentatively, D is TRBD1 (5 bases). The germline V gene has CDR1 MNHEY and CDR2 SMNVEV (reference sequence). The CDR3 consists of 15 residues. CDR3 coding DNA: TGCGCCAGCACCCCCCTCGGGACGGGATTGTCGGGGGCTTTCTTT. Translation: CASTPLGTGLSGAFF.

In DNA form, the CDR3 reads TGCGCCAGCAGCTTGTTTCAGGTTCCCTCGGAGACCCAGTACTTC. Amino acid sequence: CASSLFQVPSETQYF. This rearrangement joins TRBV5-1 to TRBJ2-5; D unclear. Germline V gene sequence: CDR1 SGHRS, CDR2 YFSETQ. The ends were cut back, 1 base at V and 5 bases at J, with 15 bases in the middle. The CDR3 runs 15 residues.

This clonotype appeared many times. J is TRBJ2-1 and V is TRBV19, with TRBD1 matching over 12 bases. Germline lookup yields CDR1 LNHDA and CDR2 SQIVND (reference sequence). CDR3 length: 18 residues. The V and J ends lost 6 bases and 5 bases, in that order; junction bases with no gene match: 14. The CDR3 DNA follows: TGTGCCAGTAGAGCGATGGGCCGCCGGGACAGGGGGCACAATGAGCAGTTCTTC. Protein: CASRAMGRRDRGHNEQFF. Drawing the rest from reference TRBV19 and TRBJ2-1, the complete variable domain is DGGITQSPKYLFRKEGQNVTLSCEQNLNHDAMYWYRQDPGQGLRLIYYSQIVNDFQKGDIAEGYSVSREKKESFPLTVTSAQKNPTAFYLCASRAMGRRDRGHNEQFFGPGTRLTVL.

There are many counts of this clonotype. The V and J genes are TRBV5-5 and TRBJ1-3; TRBD1 is a possible D gene (5 bases). The CDR3 totals 17 residues. Germline assignment: CDR1 SGHKS and CDR2 YYEKEE (reference sequence). Trimming removed 3 bases at V and 5 bases at J, with 21 bases between. CDR3 amino acids: CASSYGTSSRGRNTIYF. The CDR3 nucleotides are TGTGCCAGCAGCTATGGGACTTCTAGTCGTGGTAGAAACACCATATATTTT.

This clonotype occurred many times. The chain recombines TRBV5-4 with TRBJ2-7; either TRBD1 or TRBD2 may supply D (5 bases each). V gave up 4 bases and J gave up 5 bases, with 16 bases separating them. The CDR3 runs 14 residues. Per the germline V gene, CDR1 is SGHNT and CDR2 is YYREEE (reference sequence). CDR3 DNA sequence: TGTGCCAGCAGCCCACCATTCGGGGCCAACGAGCAGTACTTC. It yields the protein CASSPPFGANEQYF.

The gene calls are TRBV11-3 and TRBJ1-1; D is ambiguous. This CDR3 spans 12 amino acids. V lost 1 base, J lost 6 bases, and 6 bases lay in between. The germline V gene encodes CDR1 SGHNT and CDR2 YENEEA. The CDR3 bases are TGTGCCAGCAGCTTAGGGGTTTCTGAAGCTTTCTTT. It codes for CASSLGVSEAFF.

This clonotype came up many times. The V and J genes are TRBV12-3 or TRBV12-4 and TRBJ2-1, with 9 bases aligning to TRBD2. The CDR3 covers 14 residues. The junction had 9 bases not matched to a gene; V was cut back by 7 bases and J by 8 bases. This CDR3 reads CASTQLAGFDEQFF. Here the CDR3 DNA reads TGTGCCAGCACCCAGCTAGCGGGGTTCGATGAGCAGTTCTTC.

This clonotype was observed a handful of times. The chain couples TRBV7-9 to TRBJ2-1, with D unclear. Deletions cut 3 bases from V and 5 bases from J, with 11 bases between. Looked up from germline, CDR1 is SEHNR and CDR2 is FQNEAQ (reference sequence). The CDR3 length is 14 residues. CDR3 bases: TGTGCCAGCAGCTTGTTTGGGCCGCACAATGAGCAGTTCTTC. Encoded protein: CASSLFGPHNEQFF.

The chain recombines TRBV9 with TRBJ2-6; D may correspond to TRBD1 or TRBD2 (6 bases each). Germline assignment: CDR1 SGDLS and CDR2 YYNGEE. V was trimmed by 4 bases and J by 2 bases, leaving 10 bases between them. This CDR3 region has 15 residues. CDR3 DNA: TGTGCCAGCAGCAAAGGGGGGACTGGGGCCAACGTCCTGACTTTC. It codes for CASSKGGTGANVLTF.

This clonotype turned up a few times. This chain links TRBV7-2 with TRBJ2-7; a possible D gene is TRBD1 (6 bases). The CDR3 covers 17 residues. Germline loops: CDR1 SGHTA, CDR2 FQGNSA. V dropped 2 bases and J dropped 0 bases, with 17 bases sitting between them. The CDR3 DNA follows: TGTGCCAGCAGCTTATCCCGGACAGAAAAATACTCCTACGAGCAGTACTTC. This codes for CASSLSRTEKYSYEQYF.

This clonotype has at least ten counts. As DNA, the CDR3 is TGTGCCAGCAGTTTTCTCTCTAGCAGGTTGGAAGAGACCCAGTACTTC. Amino acids: CASSFLSSRLEETQYF. The V gene is TRBV27, the J gene TRBJ2-5; D might be TRBD2 (5 bases). V lost 3 bases and J lost 3, with 17 bases in between. The V gene's germline CDR1 is MNHEY and CDR2 SMNVEV (reference sequence). The CDR3 runs to 16 residues.

This clonotype came up many times. The chain couples TRBV28 to TRBJ2-7, with TRBD1 matching over 9 bases. After removal of 8 bases from V and 2 bases from J, the junction contained 10 bases not matched to a gene. The CDR3 runs 15 residues. Germline CDR1 reads MDHEN; CDR2 reads SYDVKM. The chain's CDR3 is CASRGGGTGTYEQYF. The CDR3 nucleotides are TGTGCCAGCCGCGGAGGGGGGACAGGGACCTACGAGCAGTACTTC.

The chain uses TRBV20-1 and TRBJ1-5; TRBD1 matches 10 bases. The CDR3 loop spans 17 amino acids. J lost 2 bases, V lost 0 bases, and 7 bases had no gene match. Germline V gene data show CDR1 as DFQATT and CDR2 as SNEGSKA (reference sequence). The CDR3 nucleotides read TGCAGTGCTAGAGAATCGACAGGGGGCGGCGGCAATCAGCCCCAGCATTTT. Its protein is CSARESTGGGGNQPQHF.

The V call is TRBV12-3 or TRBV12-4, the J call TRBJ2-7; no firm D call. CDR3 length: 14 amino acids. Deletions cut 1 base from V and 2 bases from J, with 9 bases between. The CDR3 region has the DNA TGTGCCAGCAGTTTAGGTCCTTGGACCTACGAGCAGTACTTC. It specifies CASSLGPWTYEQYF.

This clonotype has a count of ten or more. The germline gene is not matched at one end of the junction; a read error may be the cause. The chain joins TRBV2 to TRBJ2-5, with 8 bases aligning to TRBD1. Germline V gene data show CDR1 as SNHLY and CDR2 as FYNNEI. This CDR3 has 14 residues. Written as DNA, the CDR3 is TGTGCCAGCAGTGGGTCCAGGGGGCAAGGGACCCAGTACTTC. Translation: CASSGSRGQGTQYF.

This sequence joins TRBV20-1 and TRBJ2-2; 7 bases are a match to TRBD1. The length of the CDR3 is 14 residues. Germline CDR1 DFQATT, CDR2 SNEGSKA (reference sequence). Trimming cost V 3 bases and J 6 bases; bases outside gene matches: 7. CDR3 in DNA: TGCAGTGCTAGGAAACAGGGGACGTCCGGGGAGCTGTTTTTT. This translates into CSARKQGTSGELFF.

The chain is built from TRBV6-1 and TRBJ2-5, with D uncertain. CDR3 size: 14 residues. The V and J ends lost 2 bases and 5 bases respectively, with 12 bases between them. The V gene's germline CDR1 is MNHNS and CDR2 SASEGT. CDR3 residues: CASSESPGAETQYF. The CDR3 nucleotides read TGTGCCAGCAGTGAATCGCCCGGAGCGGAGACCCAGTACTTC.

This clonotype was seen a handful of times. The chain links TRBV3-1 to TRBJ1-2, with 8 bases aligning to TRBD1. Germline assignment: CDR1 LGHDT and CDR2 YNNKEL (reference sequence). V dropped 4 bases and J dropped 13; count of bases not matched to a gene: 11. The CDR3 is 13 amino acids. CDR3 residues: CASSRTGTGSITF. The CDR3 coding sequence is TGTGCCAGCAGCCGCACCGGGACAGGTTCTATCACCTTC.

At least ten counts were recorded for this clonotype. The rearrangement uses TRBV12-3 or TRBV12-4 and TRBJ2-1; D remains ambiguous. The ends were cut back, 5 bases at V and 5 bases at J, with 13 bases in the middle. The CDR3 sequence is 14 residues long. The CDR3 spells CASSPWKTDNEQFF. The CDR3 DNA is TGTGCCAGCAGTCCCTGGAAGACTGACAATGAGCAGTTCTTC.

This clonotype was seen at least ten times. The genes are TRBV27 and TRBJ2-1; D is unclear. This CDR3 contains 15 residues. Germline V gene sequence: CDR1 MNHEY, CDR2 SMNVEV (reference sequence). V was shortened by 4 bases and J by 1 base, with 11 bases between the two germline ends. DNA for the CDR3: TGTGCCAGCAGTTACTTGCTGGATTCCTACAATGAGCAGTTCTTC. Translated: CASSYLLDSYNEQFF.

This clonotype was observed at least ten times. This chain links TRBV2 with TRBJ1-2; D ambiguous. The CDR3 has 13 residues. Per the germline V gene, CDR1 is SNHLY and CDR2 is FYNNEI. Trimming stripped 7 bases from V and 4 bases from J, with 13 bases between. The chain's CDR3 is CASKISQIYGYTF. The CDR3 nucleotides read TGTGCCAGCAAAATTAGCCAGATCTATGGCTACACCTTC.

This clonotype was picked up a small number of times. The junction departs from the called germline gene at one end, perhaps through a read error. The V gene is TRBV5-1, the J gene TRBJ1-1; D unclear. Germline assignment: CDR1 SGHRS and CDR2 YFSETQ. This CDR3 contains 16 residues. Here the CDR3 DNA reads TGCGCCGGCAGTTACGTTACTCTGGGGTTGAACACTGAAGCTTTCTTT. It is translated as CAGSYVTLGLNTEAFF.

This clonotype was seen many times. This chain connects TRBV7-9 to TRBJ2-1, with 7 nucleotides matching TRBD1. The V and J ends lost 0 bases and 4 bases, in that order; junction bases with no gene match: 3. The CDR3 is made up of 15 amino acids. Germline V CDR1 and CDR2: SEHNR, FQNEAQ (reference sequence). CDR3 region: CASSLAGQRYNEQFF. The CDR3 region has the DNA TGTGCCAGCAGCTTAGCGGGACAGAGATACAATGAGCAGTTCTTC.

This clonotype was seen at least ten times. This chain joins TRBV27 and TRBJ1-2; 10 bases match TRBD1. V dropped 5 bases and J dropped 5; count of bases not matched to a gene: 5. Germline V gene lookup returns CDR1 MNHEY and CDR2 SMNVEV (reference sequence). The CDR3 consists of 14 residues. In nucleotides, the CDR3 is TGTGCCAGCAGTCCGCGGGACAGGGGATATGGCTACACCTTC. It encodes CASSPRDRGYGYTF.